This is a list of T cell receptor beta chains from one sample in a study of beta chain features in type 1 diabetes. The method was immunoSEQ multiplex PCR; TCRdb's version includes in-frame clones alone and lacks a portion of them. The repertoire holds about 52,000 clones, 35% to 50% seen once, with about 1.5% in the top ten. Sequences were obtained from Tregs from blood. The receptors come from a man younger than 45 with type 1 diabetes. Both conserved end residues are part of each CDR3. The D gene is left open where the match is weak. The size entry is marked missing in some rows and otherwise reads once, few, many or a size class.

size,V,J,D,DNA,CDR3
once,TRBV4-2,TRBJ2-5,TRBD2,TGTGCCAGCAGCCATCAACTAGCGCCGGAAGAGACCCAGTACTTC,CASSHQLAPEETQYF
few,TRBV2,TRBJ2-5,TRBD2,TGTGCCAGCAGGAAAGGGGAGGGAGAGACCCAGTACTTC,CASRKGEGETQYF
few,TRBV9,TRBJ1-5,.,TGTGCCAGCGAACGCTTCGGGCTGGGCTCGGGGCAGCCCCAGCATTTT,CASERFGLGSGQPQHF
many,TRBV28,TRBJ2-7,TRBD2,TGTGCCAGCAGTTTGATTTCTAGCGGGAGCTACGAGCAGTACTTC,CASSLISSGSYEQYF
.,TRBV7-2,TRBJ1-5,.,TGTGCCAGCAGCTTAGGTGGCTCTCAGCCCCAGCATTTT,CASSLGGSQPQHF
.,TRBV19,TRBJ1-2,TRBD1,TGTGCCAGTCAGGGACAGGGGAACTATGGCTACACCTTC,CASQGQGNYGYTF
.,TRBV14,TRBJ2-7,.,TGTGCCAGCAGCCGACAGGAGATAGGAGCGCAGTACTTC,CASSRQEIGAQYF
.,TRBV6-1,TRBJ2-5,TRBD1,TGTGCCAGCAGCGGACAGGCTCAAGAGACCCAGTACTTC,CASSGQAQETQYF
.,TRBV19,TRBJ2-2,TRBD2,TGTGCCAGTAGTATACCTCGGCTAGCGGGAGTCGGGGAGCTGTTTTTT,CASSIPRLAGVGELFF
.,TRBV5-1,TRBJ2-3,TRBD2,TGCGCCAGCAGCTTCCTTGGGACTAGCGGAGATACGCAGTATTTT,CASSFLGTSGDTQYF
few,TRBV18,TRBJ1-2,.,TGTGCCAGCTCACCGGAGCTTCCCTATGGCTACACCTTC,CASSPELPYGYTF
once,TRBV6-5,TRBJ2-7,.,TGTGCCAGCAGTGAAGCGTGGTTCGGGCAGTACTTC,CASSEAWFGQYF
.,TRBV6-5,TRBJ1-1,.,TGTGCCAGCAGCCCCGGCCCCGAGGTTACTTTCTTT,CASSPGPEVTFF
.,TRBV10-3,TRBJ2-3,TRBD2,TGTGCCATCAGCCCCGGTTTGGGACTAGCGGGCGACACAGATACGCAGTATTTT,CAISPGLGLAGDTDTQYF
few,TRBV27,TRBJ2-2,TRBD2,TGTGCCAGCAGCATTAGCGGGATAGTCCACGGGGAGCTGTTTTTT,CASSISGIVHGELFF
few,TRBV9,TRBJ2-5,.,TGTGCCAGCAGCGTGACAGGTCAAGAGACCCAGTACTTC,CASSVTGQETQYF
.,TRBV5-1,TRBJ1-2,.,TGCGCCAGCAGCTTGGGTGGCGCAGGGTGGAAGGATGGCTACACCTTC,CASSLGGAGWKDGYTF
.,TRBV11-3,TRBJ1-1,.,TGTGCCAGCAGCTTAGGAACAGGACCCACTGAAGCTTTCTTT,CASSLGTGPTEAFF
few,TRBV7-9,TRBJ2-6,.,TGTGCCAGCAGCCGTTTCTCTGGGGCCAACGTCCTGACTTTC,CASSRFSGANVLTF
.,TRBV5-1,TRBJ2-7,TRBD2,TGCGCCAGCAGCTTGGGACTAGCGGGAGTCGAGCAGTACTTC,CASSLGLAGVEQYF
few,TRBV25-1,TRBJ2-7,TRBD2,TGTGCCAGCAGTGAAGCACGATGGGAGGGCGGTTACGAGCAGTACTTC,CASSEARWEGGYEQYF
.,TRBV19,TRBJ1-1,TRBD1,TGTGCCAGTATCGGGGACAGGGCCAACACTGAAGCTTTCTTT,CASIGDRANTEAFF
.,TRBV28,TRBJ2-7,TRBD1,TGTGCCAGCAGTTCGGGACAGGGGTACGAGCAGTACTTC,CASSSGQGYEQYF
.,TRBV29-1,TRBJ2-7,TRBD2,TGCAGCGCCCGGACTAGCTCCTACGAGCAGTACTTC,CSARTSSYEQYF
.,TRBV11-2,TRBJ1-1,.,TGTGCCAGCAGTTACAACTCCGGGACTCCTGAAGCTTTCTTT,CASSYNSGTPEAFF
few,TRBV4-1,TRBJ2-1,TRBD2,TGCGCCAGCAGCCATGCCTCCGGGACTAGAGGGTTAGGTGAGCAGTTCTTC,CASSHASGTRGLGEQFF
few,TRBV2,TRBJ2-7,TRBD2,TGTGCCAGCAGATCGTCGGGAGGCGAGCAGTACTTC,CASRSSGGEQYF
.,TRBV30,TRBJ1-3,.,TGTGCCTGGGGTACAGGCTCTGGAAACACCATATATTTT,CAWGTGSGNTIYF
.,TRBV29-1,TRBJ2-7,.,TGCAGCGCTATGAGGGACAACTACGAGCAGTACTTC,CSAMRDNYEQYF
.,TRBV5-1,TRBJ2-2,TRBD2,TGCGCCAGCAGCGTGGGACTAGCCAACACCGGGGAGCTGTTTTTT,CASSVGLANTGELFF
.,TRBV23-1,TRBJ2-7,.,TGCGCCAGCAGCCCGAGGACAGATATTATATCCTACGAGCAGTACTTC,CASSPRTDIISYEQYF
medium-sized,TRBV28,TRBJ2-5,.,TGTGCCAGCAGCTTAGGGGCGTTCAATTATGAGACGGAGACCCAGTACTTC,CASSLGAFNYETETQYF
once,TRBV29-1,TRBJ2-7,TRBD2,TGCAGCGTTGACGGAGCGGGAGGTTACTACGAGCAGTACTTC,CSVDGAGGYYEQYF
.,TRBV30,TRBJ2-5,.,TGTGCCTGGAGTGTTCGGGAGAAGGAGACCCAGTACTTC,CAWSVREKETQYF
.,TRBV18,TRBJ2-7,TRBD1,TGTGCCAGCTCCAGGGGGTTAACCAGTTACGAGCAGTACTTC,CASSRGLTSYEQYF
medium-sized,TRBV14,TRBJ2-4,.,TGTGCCAGCAGCCTCATGGGTGGGGCCACGAACATTCAGTACTTC,CASSLMGGATNIQYF
.,TRBV18,TRBJ2-2,TRBD2,TGTGCCAGCTCACCTGTTATGAGCGGGACCACCGGGGAGCTGTTTTTT,CASSPVMSGTTGELFF
.,TRBV7-9,TRBJ1-3,TRBD1,TGTGCCAGCAGCTTAGGGGACAGACGAAACACCATATATTTT,CASSLGDRRNTIYF
.,TRBV29-1,TRBJ2-2,.,TGCAGCGTTGTAGGCGGAGGCATGAACACCGGGGAGCTGTTTTTT,CSVVGGGMNTGELFF
.,TRBV18,TRBJ2-2,TRBD2,TGTGCCAGCTCACCTTCTAGCGGCCCGAACACCGGGGAGCTGTTTTTT,CASSPSSGPNTGELFF